The 13 T cell receptor beta chains given below trace back to one sample, sequenced in a study of blood T cell repertoires in COVID-19. Clones were sequenced by immunoSEQ multiplex PCR, and TCRdb holds only the in-frame ones, with some missing. Of about 210,000 clones in the sample, 81% are singletons; the top ten hold more than 8.5%. Material: PBMCs or T cells enriched from blood (not recorded which). These receptors originate from a woman between 50 and 59 years old with acute COVID-19.

The chain employs TRBV28 and TRBJ2-7; D not resolved. The CDR3 runs to 12 residues. Between the trimmed V and J ends, which lost 6 bases and 7 bases, there was a span of 13 bases. Germline loops: CDR1 MDHEN, CDR2 SYDVKM. The CDR3 reads CASSIQSQEQYF. In DNA form, the CDR3 reads TGTGCCAGCAGCATACAGAGCCAGGAGCAGTACTTC.

The chain employs TRBV6-5 and TRBJ1-6, with 8 bases aligning to TRBD1. Germline V gives CDR1 MNHEY, CDR2 SVGAGI. CDR3 length: 14 residues. J lost 7 bases, V lost 5 bases, and 4 bases had no gene match. This CDR3 is CASSRQGKNSPLHF. The CDR3 bases are TGTGCCAGCAGTCGACAGGGGAAAAATTCACCCCTCCACTTT.

This chain connects TRBV9 to TRBJ1-6; tentatively, D is TRBD1 (6 bases). V was pared by 0 bases and J by 6 bases, with 13 bases between. CDR3 size: 16 residues. In germline, CDR1 is SGDLS, CDR2 YYNGEE. This CDR3 is CASSVDALGGNSPLHF. The CDR3 nucleotides are TGTGCCAGCAGCGTAGACGCCTTAGGGGGTAATTCACCCCTCCACTTT.

This clone was observed once. The genes are TRBV9 and TRBJ1-4, with TRBD1 matching 7 bases. CDR1 and CDR2 from the germline V gene are SGDLS and YYNGEE. Losses at the gene ends were 2 bases for V and 5 bases for J; bases not matched to a gene: 3. This CDR3 is built from 14 residues. The CDR3 here is CASSVSDRNEKLFF. The CDR3, as DNA: TGTGCCAGCAGCGTGTCGGACAGGAATGAAAAACTGTTTTTT.

V gene TRBV6-6 combines with J gene TRBJ1-1, with 9 bases identical to TRBD1. The CDR3 sequence is 13 residues long. Trimming removed 5 bases from V and 4 bases from J; junction bases left unmatched: 2. The V gene's germline CDR1 is MNHNY and CDR2 SVGAGI (reference sequence). CDR3 DNA sequence: TGTGCCAGCAGTGGGACAGGGACCACTGAAGCTTTCTTT. This encodes CASSGTGTTEAFF.

About this clone: This same CDR3 is encoded by further DNA sequences in the sample. The V and J genes are TRBV27 and TRBJ2-7; perhaps TRBD2 as D (5 bases). The V gene's germline CDR1 is MNHEY and CDR2 SMNVEV (reference sequence). The V end lost 6 bases, the J end lost 7 bases, and 13 bases lay between the germline ends. The CDR3 extends over 12 amino acids. CDR3 nucleotides: TGTGCCAGCAGCTTAAGGACTGGGGAGCAGTACTTC. Translated, it gives CASSLRTGEQYF.

The rearrangement joins TRBV28 to TRBJ2-3; 12 bases are shared with TRBD1. The CDR3 has 18 residues. Germline loops: CDR1 MDHEN, CDR2 SYDVKM. With V trimmed by 6 bases and J by 4 bases, 14 bases remained unmatched. CDR3 DNA: TGTGCCAGCAGGGAGGGGACAGGGGGCAATACCTTTCCAGATACGCAGTATTTT. It is translated as CASREGTGGNTFPDTQYF.

The V gene is TRBV29-1, the J gene TRBJ1-1; 10 bases line up with TRBD1. The CDR3 is 13 amino acids. J gave up 5 bases and V 6 bases, and 6 bases lay outside the gene matches. Germline V gene lookup returns CDR1 SQVTM and CDR2 ANQGSEA. The CDR3 spells CSVGGQGKTEAFF. CDR3 nucleotide sequence: TGCAGCGTGGGGGGACAGGGGAAGACTGAAGCTTTCTTT.

The chain joins TRBV29-1 to TRBJ2-1; D gene uncertain. This CDR3 is 13 amino acids long. Between the trimmed V and J ends, which lost 3 bases and 12 bases, there was a span of 18 bases. Germline V gene sequence: CDR1 SQVTM, CDR2 ANQGSEA. The CDR3 coding sequence is TGCAGCGTTGATAGCAGCCAGAGGAGTTGGCAGTTCTTC. Protein sequence: CSVDSSQRSWQFF.

The V gene is TRBV7-8, the J gene TRBJ2-1; 10 positions agree with TRBD2. The trim removed 5 bases at V and 5 bases at J, leaving 9 bases unmatched. There are 16 residues in the CDR3. Per the germline V gene, CDR1 is SGHVS and CDR2 is FQNEAQ. The CDR3 loop is CASSQPRTSGNNEQFF. The CDR3 DNA is TGTGCCAGCAGCCAACCCCGGACTAGCGGAAACAATGAGCAGTTCTTC.

The chain combines TRBV3-1 (or the pseudogene TRBV3-2) with TRBJ2-7; 11 bases are shared with TRBD2. Germline-derived CDR1 and CDR2 are LGHDT and YNNKEL (reference sequence). J was trimmed by 2 bases and V by 2 bases; bases with no gene match: 2. The CDR3 is 15 amino acids. Here the CDR3 DNA reads TGTGCCAGCAGCCAACAACTAGCGGGAGCCTACGAGCAGTACTTC. It yields the protein CASSQQLAGAYEQYF.

This clone was observed a handful of times. J is TRBJ1-6 and V is TRBV7-2; possibly TRBD1 for D (5 bases). The CDR3 extends over 13 amino acids. Germline CDR1 and CDR2: SGHTA and FQGNSA. In DNA, the CDR3 is TGTGCTGGGGGGAAGTTTTCTAATTCACCCCTCCACTTT. Protein product: CAGGKFSNSPLHF.

The gene calls are TRBV19 and TRBJ2-5; 13 positions agree with TRBD2. The V gene's germline CDR1 is LNHDA and CDR2 SQIVND (reference sequence). The V gene end was trimmed by 1 base and the J gene end by 4 bases; junction bases not matched to a gene: 0. The CDR3 extends over 15 amino acids. This chain's CDR3 is CASSIGLAGGETQYF. CDR3 DNA: TGTGCCAGTAGTATAGGACTAGCGGGAGGAGAGACCCAGTACTTC. Variable domain in full (rest from reference TRBV19 and TRBJ2-5): DGGITQSPKYLFRKEGQNVTLSCEQNLNHDAMYWYRQDPGQGLRLIYYSQIVNDFQKGDIAEGYSVSREKKESFPLTVTSAQKNPTAFYLCASSIGLAGGETQYFGPGTRLLVL.